Shown below are 8 T cell receptor beta chains from a single sample sequenced in a study of T cell clonality in common variable immunodeficiency. Generated by immunoSEQ multiplex PCR, the TCRdb table keeps only in-frame clones and is missing some. This repertoire holds 50,000 to 60,000 clones, and none appear only once. Material for sequencing was peripheral blood mononuclear cells. The receptors come from a person aged 18-70 years in good health.

To note about this clone: Read data end 3 residues before the CDR3 end; the end is taken from the germline J gene. This rearrangement joins TRBV19 to TRBJ1-4; TRBD1 aligns across 7 bases. This CDR3 spans 16 amino acids. Trimming removed 5 bases from V and 6 bases from J; junction bases left unmatched: 12. CDR1 and CDR2 (germline): LNHDA, SQIVND (reference sequence). The part of the CDR3 DNA that was read is TGTGCCAGTAGTTCCCGAAACAGGGGAGGGGATGAAAAA. Translating it yields CASSSRNRGGDEK. The full CDR3 sequence reads CASSSRNRGGDEKLFF. The full variable domain, its missing parts supplied by reference TRBV19 and TRBJ1-4, is DGGITQSPKYLFRKEGQNVTLSCEQNLNHDAMYWYRQDPGQGLRLIYYSQIVNDFQKGDIAEGYSVSREKKESFPLTVTSAQKNPTAFYLCASSSRNRGGDEKLFFGSGTQLSVL.

This clone was recorded at least ten times. The observed sequence ends 3 residues before the CDR3 terminus, with the missing tail filled in from the germline J gene. The V gene is TRBV7-2, the J gene TRBJ1-6; D is perhaps TRBD1 (5 bases). Trimming took off 1 base at V and 7 bases at J, with 11 bases between the two ends. The CDR3 length is 15 residues. Per the germline V gene, CDR1 is SGHTA and CDR2 is FQGNSA. Here the CDR3 reads CASSLGSEGNSPLHF. The sequenced CDR3 bases are TGTGCCAGCAGCTTAGGGTCCGAGGGGAATTCACCC.

The sample holds many counts of this clone. The sequence runs out 3 residues before the end of the CDR3; the remainder is reconstructed from the germline J gene. The chain links TRBV5-1 to TRBJ2-2; 7 bases fit TRBD1. The CDR3 has 16 residues. V lost 5 bases to trimming and J lost 8 bases; unmatched junction nucleotides: 15. The germline CDR1 and CDR2 sequences are SGHRS and YFSETQ. This CDR3 reads CASRQAGTARVGELFF. Partial CDR3 DNA: TGCGCCAGCAGACAGGCCGGGACAGCGAGGGTGGGGGAG. Looking up the rest from reference TRBV5-1 and TRBJ2-2 gives the full variable domain: KAGVTQTPRYLIKTRGQQVTLSCSPISGHRSVSWYQQTPGQGLQFLFEYFSETQRNKGNFPGRFSGRQFSNSRSEMNVSTLELGDSALYLCASRQAGTARVGELFFGEGSRLTVL.

With regard to this clone: The read terminates 3 residues ahead of where the CDR3 ends, so the germline J gene completes it. The chain joins TRBV5-1 to TRBJ2-7; 7 nucleotides match TRBD2. The CDR3 contains 12 residues. Germline trimming cut 5 bases from V and 4 bases from J; bases unmatched to any gene: 3. Germline V gene data show CDR1 as SGHRS and CDR2 as YFSETQ. CDR3 DNA, as far as it was read: TGCGCCAGCAGAAGCGGGGCGTACGAG. As protein: CASRSGAYE. The whole CDR3 protein reads CASRSGAYEQYF.

This clone has at least ten counts. The missing CDR3 end, 3 residues past where the read stops, is filled in from the germline J gene. The J gene is TRBJ1-3, the V gene TRBV7-8; 7 nucleotides align to TRBD1. V was clipped by 1 base and J by 4 bases; unmatched bases: 1. The CDR3 consists of 14 residues. Germline CDR1 and CDR2: SGHVS and FQNEAQ. CDR3 DNA (partial): TGTGCCAGCAGCTTAGAGACAGGGGGAAACACC. Its translation is CASSLETGGNT. The whole CDR3 sequence reads CASSLETGGNTIYF.

This clone showed up just a few times. The read halts 3 residues ahead of the CDR3 end, with the missing end drawn from the germline J gene. The V call is TRBV19, the J call TRBJ1-1; D is perhaps TRBD1 (6 bases). This CDR3 has 14 amino acids. The germline V gene has CDR1 LNHDA and CDR2 SQIVND (reference sequence). V dropped 1 base and J dropped 2 bases, with 8 bases sitting between them. CDR3 residues: CASSIGTENTEAFF. The part of the CDR3 DNA that was read is TGTGCCAGTAGTATAGGGACAGAAAACACTGAA.

This clone was counted a few times. The read ends 3 residues shy of where the CDR3 ends; the end is completed using the germline J gene. J is TRBJ2-1 and V is TRBV5-1; TRBD1 aligns across 9 bases. The V gene's germline CDR1 is SGHRS and CDR2 YFSETQ. Germline trimming cut 3 bases from V and 9 bases from J; bases unmatched to any gene: 7. CDR3 length: 14 amino acids. The CDR3 loop reads CASSWRGQGGEQFF. Partial CDR3 DNA: TGCGCCAGCAGCTGGAGGGGACAGGGCGGTGAG.

This clone occurred many times. The read terminates 3 residues before the CDR3 end, so the remaining end is supplied by the germline J gene. The chain couples TRBV10-3 to TRBJ2-5; 8 bases align to TRBD1. The J segment lost 5 bases and the V segment lost 5 bases, leaving 7 bases of the junction unmatched. This CDR3 has 14 residues. Germline V lookup: CDR1 ENHRY, CDR2 SYGVKD. Incomplete CDR3 DNA: TGTGCCATCAGTCCGGGACAGGAGAACGAGACC. Amino acid sequence: CAISPGQENET. The complete CDR3 sequence is CAISPGQENETQYF.